One and the same sample provided the 14 T cell receptor beta chains below, sequenced in a study of blood T cell repertoires in COVID-19. Repertoires were generated with immunoSEQ multiplex PCR, while TCRdb's copy carries only in-frame clones and drops some. The table records 270,000 or so clones, around 81% of them present only once. Sequenced material: peripheral blood. The receptor source for this set is a woman in her sixties or seventies with active or convalescent COVID-19.

This chain connects TRBV19 to TRBJ2-7, with 9 bases fitting TRBD1. Germline V gives CDR1 LNHDA, CDR2 SQIVND (reference sequence). This CDR3 region has 15 residues. The V and J ends lost 5 bases and 5 bases, in that order; junction bases with no gene match: 10. CDR3 nucleotides: TGTGCCAGTAGTCCCTTGGACAGGGGTCCCAACGAGCAGTACTTC. This gives the protein CASSPLDRGPNEQYF.

V gene TRBV21-1 combines with J gene TRBJ2-7; the table's TRBD1 call for D was not verified on the DNA. TRBV21-1 is listed as a pseudogene. The CDR3 is made up of 14 amino acids. CDR3 sequence: CASSAPQGTYEQYF. The CDR3 nucleotides are TGTGCCAGCAGCGCACCACAGGGCACCTACGAGCAGTACTTC.

The V call is TRBV5-1, the J call TRBJ1-6; 9 positions match TRBD1. The CDR3 totals 14 residues. Trimming at V came to 0 bases and at J to 11 bases, leaving 3 bases not matched to a gene. Germline-derived CDR1 and CDR2 are SGHRS and YFSETQ. DNA of the CDR3: TGCGCCAGCAGCTTGGACAGGGGGCCTCCACCCCTCCACTTT. Translating it yields CASSLDRGPPPLHF.

This clone has a single count. The V gene is TRBV5-8, the J gene TRBJ2-7; D is ambiguous. Germline values: CDR1 SGHTS, CDR2 YDEGEE. Between the trimmed V and J ends, which lost 3 bases and 3 bases, there was a span of 4 bases. The CDR3 totals 11 residues. CDR3 protein: CASSSYYEQYF. The CDR3 coding sequence is TGTGCCAGCAGCTCCTACTACGAGCAGTACTTC.

This clone was counted only a few times. V and J are TRBV19 and TRBJ1-2; tentatively, D is TRBD1 (6 bases). In germline, CDR1 is LNHDA, CDR2 SQIVND (reference sequence). This CDR3 spans 11 amino acids. V was clipped by 11 bases and J by 4 bases, with 11 bases between them. The CDR3 loop is CASWGLYGYTF. The CDR3, as DNA: TGTGCCTCATGGGGGCTCTATGGCTACACCTTC.

The rearrangement joins TRBV15 to TRBJ2-2; no clear D gene. The CDR3 has 17 amino acids. CDR1 is LNHNV, CDR2 YYDKDF, per germline (reference sequence). V shed 0 bases and J shed 0 bases, with 11 bases lying between them. The CDR3 coding sequence is TGTGCCACCAGCAGAGATATGACGGGTGCGAACACCGGGGAGCTGTTTTTT. Its protein is CATSRDMTGANTGELFF.

The J gene is TRBJ1-1, the V gene TRBV5-4; 8 nucleotides agree with TRBD1. The CDR3 runs 16 residues. Germline V lookup: CDR1 SGHNT, CDR2 YYREEE (reference sequence). After removal of 2 bases from V and 4 bases from J, the junction contained 10 bases not matched to a gene. The chain's CDR3 is CASSFGRGRSGTEAFF. CDR3 nucleotides: TGTGCCAGCAGCTTCGGCAGGGGGCGCTCGGGCACTGAAGCTTTCTTT. Filled out from reference TRBV5-4 and TRBJ1-1, the complete variable domain reads ETGVTQSPTHLIKTRGQQVTLRCSSQSGHNTVSWYQQALGQGPQFIFQYYREEENGRGNFPPRFSGLQFPNYSSELNVNALELDDSALYLCASSFGRGRSGTEAFFGQGTRLTVV.

The chain combines TRBV19 with TRBJ1-3; TRBD1 agrees at 7 bases. Germline CDR1 is LNHDA and CDR2 is SQIVND (reference sequence). V shed 3 bases, J shed 4 bases, and the junction held 3 bases outside the gene matches. There are 14 residues in the CDR3. CDR3 coding DNA: TGTGCCAGTAGTATTACAGGGGAAGGAAACACCATATATTTT. This sequence encodes CASSITGEGNTIYF.

This clone appeared a few times. V and J are TRBV27 and TRBJ2-7, with D unclear. CDR3 length equals 12 residues. Per germline, CDR1 MNHEY and CDR2 SMNVEV (reference sequence). V shed 3 bases and J shed 7 bases, with 10 bases lying between them. The CDR3 spells CASSFPNREQYF. The DNA of the CDR3 is TGTGCCAGCAGTTTCCCTAATCGGGAGCAGTACTTC.

V and J are TRBV28 and TRBJ2-7, with TRBD1 identical over 9 bases. After removal of 3 bases from V and 6 bases from J, the junction contained 15 bases not matched to a gene. In germline, CDR1 is MDHEN, CDR2 SYDVKM. The CDR3 loop spans 17 amino acids. CDR3 region: CASSFPLLGQGSSEQYF. DNA of the CDR3: TGTGCCAGCAGTTTTCCATTACTGGGACAGGGATCCAGCGAGCAGTACTTC.

The chain employs TRBV30 and TRBJ1-4; D gene ambiguous. In germline, CDR1 is GTSNPN, CDR2 SVGIG (reference sequence). Trimming took 4 bases from V and 0 from J, leaving 12 bases between them. This CDR3 is built from 15 residues. CDR3 DNA sequence: TGTGCCTGGACCCGGGGTCCCGCAACTAATGAAAAACTGTTTTTT. Its translation is CAWTRGPATNEKLFF.

There are a few counts of this clone. This sequence joins TRBV19 and TRBJ1-2; 7 bases map to TRBD1. The germline V gene encodes CDR1 LNHDA and CDR2 SQIVND (reference sequence). V was clipped by 6 bases and J by 1 base; unmatched bases: 8. This CDR3 region has 15 residues. The DNA for the CDR3 is TGTGCCAGTAGCTGGACAGGTGACCTTAACTATGGCTACACCTTC. Amino acid sequence: CASSWTGDLNYGYTF. Filled out from reference TRBV19 and TRBJ1-2, the complete variable domain reads DGGITQSPKYLFRKEGQNVTLSCEQNLNHDAMYWYRQDPGQGLRLIYYSQIVNDFQKGDIAEGYSVSREKKESFPLTVTSAQKNPTAFYLCASSWTGDLNYGYTFGSGTRLTVV.

This clone was recorded only once. This chain joins TRBV7-6 and TRBJ2-7; 7 bases are a match to TRBD1. This CDR3 has 14 residues. Germline V gene sequence: CDR1 SGHVS, CDR2 FNYEAQ. Trimming took 3 bases from V and 3 from J; bases not matched to a gene: 5. The CDR3 region is CASSFPGQSYEQYF. The CDR3 region has the DNA TGTGCCAGCAGCTTCCCGGGACAGAGCTACGAGCAGTACTTC. Full variable domain (missing parts from reference TRBV7-6 and TRBJ2-7): GAGVSQSPRYKVTKRGQDVALRCDPISGHVSLYWYRQALGQGPEFLTYFNYEAQQDKSGLPNDRFSAERPEGSISTLTIQRTEQRDSAMYRCASSFPGQSYEQYFGPGTRLTVT.

This chain joins TRBV19 and TRBJ1-1; 7 bases map to TRBD1. The V and J ends lost 4 bases and 4 bases, in that order; junction bases with no gene match: 6. Germline CDR1 LNHDA, CDR2 SQIVND (reference sequence). The CDR3 extends over 14 amino acids. The chain's CDR3 is CASSNNRGGTEAFF. The CDR3, as DNA: TGTGCCAGTAGTAATAACAGGGGCGGCACTGAAGCTTTCTTT. The variable domain in full, with the rest retrieved from reference TRBV19 and TRBJ1-1, is DGGITQSPKYLFRKEGQNVTLSCEQNLNHDAMYWYRQDPGQGLRLIYYSQIVNDFQKGDIAEGYSVSREKKESFPLTVTSAQKNPTAFYLCASSNNRGGTEAFFGQGTRLTVV.